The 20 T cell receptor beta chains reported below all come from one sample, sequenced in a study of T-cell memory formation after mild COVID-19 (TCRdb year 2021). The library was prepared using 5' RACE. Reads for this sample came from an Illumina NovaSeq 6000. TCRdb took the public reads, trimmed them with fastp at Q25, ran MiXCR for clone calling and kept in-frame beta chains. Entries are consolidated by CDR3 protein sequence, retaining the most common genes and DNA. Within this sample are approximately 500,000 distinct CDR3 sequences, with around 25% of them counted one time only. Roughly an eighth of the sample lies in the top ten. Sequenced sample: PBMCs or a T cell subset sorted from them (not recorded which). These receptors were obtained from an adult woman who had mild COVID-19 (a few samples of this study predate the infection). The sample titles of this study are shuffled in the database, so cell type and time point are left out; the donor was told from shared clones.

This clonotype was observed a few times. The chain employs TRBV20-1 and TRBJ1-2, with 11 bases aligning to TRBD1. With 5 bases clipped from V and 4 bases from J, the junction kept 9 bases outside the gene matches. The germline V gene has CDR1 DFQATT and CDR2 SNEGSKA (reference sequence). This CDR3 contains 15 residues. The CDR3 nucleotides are TGCAGTGCTGATCCGGGACAGGGGGTCCTCTATGGCTACACCTTC. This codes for CSADPGQGVLYGYTF.

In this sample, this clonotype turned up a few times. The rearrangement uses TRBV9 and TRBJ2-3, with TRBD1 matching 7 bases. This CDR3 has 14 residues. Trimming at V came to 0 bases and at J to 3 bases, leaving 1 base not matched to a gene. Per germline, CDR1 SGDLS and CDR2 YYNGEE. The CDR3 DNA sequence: TGTGCCAGCAGCGTAGTGGGACAGACAGATACGCAGTATTTT. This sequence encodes CASSVVGQTDTQYF. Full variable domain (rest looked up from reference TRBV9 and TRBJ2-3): DSGVTQTPKHLITATGQRVTLRCSPRSGDLSVYWYQQSLDQGLQFLIQYYNGEERAKGNILERFSAQQFPDLHSELNLSSLELGDSALYFCASSVVGQTDTQYFGPGTRLTVL.

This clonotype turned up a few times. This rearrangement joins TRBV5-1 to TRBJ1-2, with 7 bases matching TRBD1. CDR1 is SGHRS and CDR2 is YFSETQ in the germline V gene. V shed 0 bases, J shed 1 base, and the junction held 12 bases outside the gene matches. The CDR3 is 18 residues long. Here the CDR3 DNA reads TGCGCCAGCAGCTTGGCAGGGACAGCCCAGCAAGATAACTATGGCTACACCTTC. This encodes CASSLAGTAQQDNYGYTF.

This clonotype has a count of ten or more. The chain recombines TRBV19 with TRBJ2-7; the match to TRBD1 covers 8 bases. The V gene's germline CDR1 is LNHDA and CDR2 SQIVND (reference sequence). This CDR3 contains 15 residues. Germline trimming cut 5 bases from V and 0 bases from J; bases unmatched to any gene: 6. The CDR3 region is CASSPWTGSSYEQYF. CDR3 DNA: TGTGCCAGTAGTCCTTGGACAGGGAGCTCCTACGAGCAGTACTTC.

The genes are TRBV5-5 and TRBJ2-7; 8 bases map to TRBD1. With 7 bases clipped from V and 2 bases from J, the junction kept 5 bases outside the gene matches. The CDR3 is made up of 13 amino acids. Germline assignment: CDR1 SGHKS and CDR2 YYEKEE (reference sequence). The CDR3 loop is CASWDRTAYEQYF. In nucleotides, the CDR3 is TGTGCCAGCTGGGACAGGACAGCCTACGAGCAGTACTTC.

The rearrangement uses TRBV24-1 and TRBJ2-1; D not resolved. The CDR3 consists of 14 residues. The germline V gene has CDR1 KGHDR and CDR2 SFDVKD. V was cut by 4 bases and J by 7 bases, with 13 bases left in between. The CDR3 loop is CATSDTRTANEQFF. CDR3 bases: TGTGCCACCAGTGACACCAGGACGGCTAATGAGCAGTTCTTC.

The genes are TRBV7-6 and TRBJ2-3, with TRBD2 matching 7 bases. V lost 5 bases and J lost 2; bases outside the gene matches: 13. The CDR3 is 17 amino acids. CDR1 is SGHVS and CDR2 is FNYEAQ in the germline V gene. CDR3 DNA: TGTGCCAGCAGCCCGCCGGGGGGATGGGGGTTCACAGATACGCAGTATTTT. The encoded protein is CASSPPGGWGFTDTQYF.

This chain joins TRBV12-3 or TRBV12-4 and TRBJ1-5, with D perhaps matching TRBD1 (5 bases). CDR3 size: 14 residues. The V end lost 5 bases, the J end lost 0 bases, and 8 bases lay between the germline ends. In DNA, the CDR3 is TGTGCCAGCAGTCCGGGACCTAGCAATCAGCCCCAGCATTTT. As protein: CASSPGPSNQPQHF.

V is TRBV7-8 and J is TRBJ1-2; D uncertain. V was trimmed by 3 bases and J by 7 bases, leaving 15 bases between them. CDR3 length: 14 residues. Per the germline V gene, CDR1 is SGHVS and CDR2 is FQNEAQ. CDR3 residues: CASSFAAQPRGYTF. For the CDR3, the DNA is TGTGCCAGCAGCTTCGCAGCCCAGCCCCGTGGCTACACCTTC.

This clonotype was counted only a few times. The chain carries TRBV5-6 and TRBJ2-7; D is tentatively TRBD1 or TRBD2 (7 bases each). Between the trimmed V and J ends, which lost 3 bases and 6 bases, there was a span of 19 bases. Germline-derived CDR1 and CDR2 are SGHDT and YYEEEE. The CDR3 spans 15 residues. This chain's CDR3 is CASSYQGGVRVEQYF. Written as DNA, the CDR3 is TGTGCCAGCAGCTACCAGGGGGGGGTACGGGTCGAGCAGTACTTC.

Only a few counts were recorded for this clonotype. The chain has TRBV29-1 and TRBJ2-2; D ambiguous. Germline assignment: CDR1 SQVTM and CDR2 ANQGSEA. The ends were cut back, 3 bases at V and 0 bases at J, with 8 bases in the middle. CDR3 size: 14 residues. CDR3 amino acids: CSVEVGSNTGELFF. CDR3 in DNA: TGCAGCGTTGAGGTCGGGTCGAACACCGGGGAGCTGTTTTTT.

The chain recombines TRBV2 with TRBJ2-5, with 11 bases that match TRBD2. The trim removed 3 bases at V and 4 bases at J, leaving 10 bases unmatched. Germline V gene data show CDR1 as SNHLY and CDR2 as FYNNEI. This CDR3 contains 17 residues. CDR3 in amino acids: CASSDGLAGGFLETQYF. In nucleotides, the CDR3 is TGTGCCAGCAGTGACGGCCTAGCGGGAGGCTTTCTAGAGACCCAGTACTTC.

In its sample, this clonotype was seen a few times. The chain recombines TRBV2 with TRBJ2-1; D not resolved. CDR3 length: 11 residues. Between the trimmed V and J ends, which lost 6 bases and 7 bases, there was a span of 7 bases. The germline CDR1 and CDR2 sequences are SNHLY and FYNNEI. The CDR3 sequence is CASRIINEQFF. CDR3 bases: TGTGCCAGCAGAATTATAAATGAGCAGTTCTTC.

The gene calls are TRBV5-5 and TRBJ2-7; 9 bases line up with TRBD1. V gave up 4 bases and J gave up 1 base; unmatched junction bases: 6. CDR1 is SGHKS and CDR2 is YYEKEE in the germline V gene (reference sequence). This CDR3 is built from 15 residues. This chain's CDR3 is CASSEGQGLSYEQYF. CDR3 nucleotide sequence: TGTGCCAGCAGCGAGGGACAGGGCCTTTCCTACGAGCAGTACTTC.

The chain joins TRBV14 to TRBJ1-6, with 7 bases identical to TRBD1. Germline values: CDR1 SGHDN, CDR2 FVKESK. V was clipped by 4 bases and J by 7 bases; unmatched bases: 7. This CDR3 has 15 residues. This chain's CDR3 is CASSRAVRGNSPLHF. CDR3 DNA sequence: TGTGCCAGCAGCCGGGCGGTCAGGGGGAATTCACCCCTCCACTTT.

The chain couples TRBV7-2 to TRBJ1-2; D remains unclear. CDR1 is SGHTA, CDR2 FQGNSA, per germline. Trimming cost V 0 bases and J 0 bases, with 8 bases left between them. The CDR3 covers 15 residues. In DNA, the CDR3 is TGTGCCAGCAGCTTAGCTGCGGGAACTAACTATGGCTACACCTTC. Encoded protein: CASSLAAGTNYGYTF.

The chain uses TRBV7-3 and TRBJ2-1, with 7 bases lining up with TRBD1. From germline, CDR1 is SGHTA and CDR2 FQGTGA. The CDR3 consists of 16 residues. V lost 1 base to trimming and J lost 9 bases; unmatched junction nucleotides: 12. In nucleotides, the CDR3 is TGTGCCAGCAGCTTAATTTCGGGACAGTGGGCCAGTGAGCAGTTCTTC. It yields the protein CASSLISGQWASEQFF.

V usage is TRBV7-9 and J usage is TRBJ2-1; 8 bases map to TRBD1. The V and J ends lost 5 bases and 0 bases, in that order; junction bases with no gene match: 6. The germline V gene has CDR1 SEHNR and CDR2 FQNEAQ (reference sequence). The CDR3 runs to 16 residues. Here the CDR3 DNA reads TGTGCCAGCAGCCCAAAAGACAGGGGCTCCTACAATGAGCAGTTCTTC. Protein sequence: CASSPKDRGSYNEQFF.

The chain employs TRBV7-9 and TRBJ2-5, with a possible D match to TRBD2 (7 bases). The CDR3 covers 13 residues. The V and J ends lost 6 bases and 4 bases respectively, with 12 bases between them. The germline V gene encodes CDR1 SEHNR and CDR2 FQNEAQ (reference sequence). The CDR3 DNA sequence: TGTGCCAGCAGTACGGCGGGGGCAGAGACCCAGTACTTC. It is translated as CASSTAGAETQYF.

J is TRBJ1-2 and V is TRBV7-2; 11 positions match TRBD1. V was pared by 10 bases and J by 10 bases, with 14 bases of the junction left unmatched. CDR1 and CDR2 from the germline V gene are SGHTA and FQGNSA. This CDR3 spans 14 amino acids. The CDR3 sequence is CATGQGARKSDYTF. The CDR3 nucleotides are TGTGCCACTGGACAGGGGGCCCGGAAGAGTGACTACACCTTC.